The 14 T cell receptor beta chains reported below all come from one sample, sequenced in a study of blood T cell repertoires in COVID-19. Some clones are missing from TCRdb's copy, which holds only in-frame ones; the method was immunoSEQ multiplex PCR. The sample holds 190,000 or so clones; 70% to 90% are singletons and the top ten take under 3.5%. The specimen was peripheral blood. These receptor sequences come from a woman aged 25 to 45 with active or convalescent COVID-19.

Written as DNA, the CDR3 is TGTGCCAGCAGTAACTTTGAGGGGGACCCCTACGAGCAGTACTTC. Translated, it gives CASSNFEGDPYEQYF. V and J are TRBV6-5 and TRBJ2-7, with a weak D call TRBD1 (6 bases). Trimming left V 5 bases short and J 2 bases short, with 16 bases between. CDR1 is MNHEY and CDR2 is SVGAGI in the germline V gene. CDR3 size: 15 residues.

CDR3 residues: CASSKGDYGYTF. The CDR3, as DNA: TGCGCCAGCAGTAAGGGGGACTATGGCTACACCTTC. V usage is TRBV4-1 and J usage is TRBJ1-2; D is perhaps TRBD1 (6 bases). Germline CDR1 is MGHRA and CDR2 is YSYEKL. Trimming removed 6 bases at V and 3 bases at J, with 8 bases between. The CDR3 has 12 amino acids.

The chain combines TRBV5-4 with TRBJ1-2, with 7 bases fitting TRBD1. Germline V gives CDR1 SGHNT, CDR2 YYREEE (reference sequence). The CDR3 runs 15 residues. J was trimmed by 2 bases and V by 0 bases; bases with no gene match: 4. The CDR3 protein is CASSLALGQNYGYTF. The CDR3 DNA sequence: TGTGCCAGCAGCTTGGCATTGGGACAGAACTATGGCTACACCTTC.

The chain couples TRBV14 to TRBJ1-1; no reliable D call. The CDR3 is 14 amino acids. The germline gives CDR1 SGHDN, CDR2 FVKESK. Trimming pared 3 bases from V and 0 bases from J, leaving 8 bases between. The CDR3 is CASSQEMLNTEAFF. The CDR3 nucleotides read TGTGCCAGCAGCCAGGAGATGTTGAACACTGAAGCTTTCTTT.

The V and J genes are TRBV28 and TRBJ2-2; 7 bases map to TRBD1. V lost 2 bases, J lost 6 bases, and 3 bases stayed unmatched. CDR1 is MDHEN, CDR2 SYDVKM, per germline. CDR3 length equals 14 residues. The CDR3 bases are TGTGCCAGCAGTTTAGACAGGGTGGCCGGGGAGCTGTTTTTT. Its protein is CASSLDRVAGELFF.

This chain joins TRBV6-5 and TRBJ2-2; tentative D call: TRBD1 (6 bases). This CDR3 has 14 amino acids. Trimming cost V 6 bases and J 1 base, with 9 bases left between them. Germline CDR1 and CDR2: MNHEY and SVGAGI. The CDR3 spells CASRRDMNTGELFF. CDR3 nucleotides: TGTGCCAGCAGGAGGGACATGAACACCGGGGAGCTGTTTTTT.

CDR3 sequence (DNA): TGCGCCAGCAGCTGGGGGACAGGGGGCAGGAACGAGCAGTACTTC. Residues: CASSWGTGGRNEQYF. The J gene is TRBJ2-7, the V gene TRBV5-1, with 12 positions matching TRBD1. Germline trimming cut 3 bases from V and 5 bases from J; bases unmatched to any gene: 6. This CDR3 has 15 amino acids. From germline, CDR1 is SGHRS and CDR2 YFSETQ.

CDR3 region: CASSLMGSRLRGANVLTF. DNA for the CDR3: TGTGCCAGCAGCTTAATGGGCAGTCGCCTGCGCGGGGCCAACGTCCTGACTTTC. The chain employs TRBV7-9 and TRBJ2-6, with no clear D. The V gene lost 2 bases and the J gene lost 4 bases, with 18 bases spanning the gap. Germline values: CDR1 SEHNR, CDR2 FQNEAQ (reference sequence). CDR3 size: 18 residues.

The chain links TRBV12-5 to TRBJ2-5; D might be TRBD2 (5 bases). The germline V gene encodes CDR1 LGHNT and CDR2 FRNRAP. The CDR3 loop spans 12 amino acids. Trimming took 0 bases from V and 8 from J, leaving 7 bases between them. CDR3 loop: CASGLVRETQYF. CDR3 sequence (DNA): TGTGCTAGTGGTTTGGTACGGGAAACCCAGTACTTC.

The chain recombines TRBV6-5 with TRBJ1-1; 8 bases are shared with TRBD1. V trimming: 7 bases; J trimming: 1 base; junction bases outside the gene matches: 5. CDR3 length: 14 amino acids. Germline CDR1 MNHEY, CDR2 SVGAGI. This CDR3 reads CASTARGQNTEAFF. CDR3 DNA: TGTGCCAGCACCGCCAGGGGGCAGAACACTGAAGCTTTCTTT.

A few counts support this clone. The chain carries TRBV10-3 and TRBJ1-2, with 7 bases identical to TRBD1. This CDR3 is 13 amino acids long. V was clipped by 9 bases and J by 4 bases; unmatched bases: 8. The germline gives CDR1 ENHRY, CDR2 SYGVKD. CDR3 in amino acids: CAIKGTAPYGYTF. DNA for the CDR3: TGTGCCATAAAGGGGACAGCACCCTATGGCTACACCTTC.

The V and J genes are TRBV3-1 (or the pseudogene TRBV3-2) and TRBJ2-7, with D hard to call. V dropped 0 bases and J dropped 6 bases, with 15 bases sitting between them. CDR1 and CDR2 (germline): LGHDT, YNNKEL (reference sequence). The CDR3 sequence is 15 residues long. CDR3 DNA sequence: TGTGCCAGCAGCCAAGATGGAGCCGGGTTCCGCGAGCAGTACTTC. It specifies CASSQDGAGFREQYF.

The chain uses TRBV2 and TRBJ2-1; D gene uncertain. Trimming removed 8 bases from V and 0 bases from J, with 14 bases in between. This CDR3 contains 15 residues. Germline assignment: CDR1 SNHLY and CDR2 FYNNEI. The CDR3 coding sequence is TGTGCCAGCGGGCCTGGGCTTAGCTCCTACAATGAGCAGTTCTTC. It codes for CASGPGLSSYNEQFF.

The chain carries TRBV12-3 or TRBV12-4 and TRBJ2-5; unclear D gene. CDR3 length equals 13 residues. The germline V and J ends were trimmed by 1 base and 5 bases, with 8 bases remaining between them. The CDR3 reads CASSLVGWETQYF. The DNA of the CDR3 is TGTGCCAGCAGTTTAGTCGGGTGGGAGACCCAGTACTTC.